This T cell receptor beta chain stems from a study of patients and donors after allogeneic stem cell transplantation. TCRdb used MiXCR to reprocess the RT-PCR reads, holding one entry per CDR3 protein. The table has about 960,000 distinct CDR3 sequences, roughly 18% seen once; the top ten hold about 6%. Trimming cost V 0 bases and J 7 bases, with 20 bases left between them. CDR3 length equals 17 residues. Germline CDR1 and CDR2: LGHNA and YNFKEQ. The receptor was derived from a human donor who was either an allogeneic HSCT recipient or a stem cell or donor lymphocyte infusion donor (not recorded which). It is not recorded whose cells these are; they may come from a transplant donor. The chain is built from TRBV4-2 and TRBJ2-3, with D perhaps matching TRBD2 (5 bases). The sequenced sample was blood, either unsorted or a sorted T cell fraction (not recorded which). The CDR3 region has the DNA TGTGCCAGCAGCCAAGATATACGACTACTCCTTAATAATACGCAGTATTTT. Its translation is CASSQDIRLLLNNTQYF.